Below are 28 T cell receptor beta chains sequenced from a single sample in a study of blood T cell repertoires in COVID-19. Method: immunoSEQ multiplex PCR; TCRdb's copy keeps in-frame clones and lacks some. The sample lists around 60,000 clones, around 80% occurring once. Sequencing was performed on peripheral blood. The origin of the receptors is a man aged 25 to 45 with COVID-19, enrolled during active disease.

The V call is TRBV28, the J call TRBJ2-1; the match to TRBD2 covers 15 bases. Per the germline V gene, CDR1 is MDHEN and CDR2 is SYDVKM. The CDR3 length is 15 residues. The V and J ends lost 7 bases and 7 bases, in that order; junction bases with no gene match: 5. The CDR3 sequence: CASTLGTSGGNEQFF. The CDR3 coding sequence is TGTGCCAGCACCCTAGGGACTAGCGGGGGGAATGAGCAGTTCTTC. The full variable domain, completed using reference TRBV28 and TRBJ2-1, is DVKVTQSSRYLVKRTGEKVFLECVQDMDHENMFWYRQDPGLGLRLIYFSYDVKMKEKGDIPEGYSVSREKKERFSLILESASTNQTSMYLCASTLGTSGGNEQFFGPGTRLTVL.

This sequence joins TRBV2 and TRBJ1-2, with a tentative D call TRBD1 (6 bases). Germline V lookup: CDR1 SNHLY, CDR2 FYNNEI. The CDR3 totals 13 residues. V was pared by 3 bases and J by 7 bases, with 12 bases between. In DNA, the CDR3 is TGTGCCAGCAGTGAGAACAGGGAAGCTGGCTACACCTTC. It yields the protein CASSENREAGYTF.

Here the CDR3 DNA reads TGTGCCAGCAGTTACAGGGGAAAGGAAAAACTGTTTTTT. It translates to CASSYRGKEKLFF. This chain uses TRBV28 with TRBJ1-4, with 7 bases that match TRBD1. The CDR3 runs 13 residues. Germline V gene lookup returns CDR1 MDHEN and CDR2 SYDVKM. V was pared by 4 bases and J by 8 bases, with 4 bases of the junction left unmatched.

This chain links TRBV7-9 with TRBJ2-2, with 8 nucleotides matching TRBD2. Germline-derived CDR1 and CDR2 are SEHNR and FQNEAQ (reference sequence). Losses at the gene ends were 2 bases for V and 1 base for J; bases not matched to a gene: 6. The length of the CDR3 is 17 residues. CDR3 DNA sequence: TGTGCCAGCAGCTTACTCCCTAGCGGGTTGAACACCGGGGAGCTGTTTTTT. Translating gives CASSLLPSGLNTGELFF.

This clone was detected a few times. The chain combines TRBV19 with TRBJ2-3; D may be TRBD1 (6 bases). Germline values: CDR1 LNHDA, CDR2 SQIVND (reference sequence). The V end was cut by 5 bases, the J end by 1 base, with 16 bases between. This CDR3 has 16 residues. This CDR3 reads CASSGRTDHRTDTQYF. The CDR3 coding sequence is TGTGCCAGTAGTGGAAGGACAGACCACCGCACAGATACGCAGTATTTT.

The genes are TRBV28 and TRBJ2-7, with 8 positions matching TRBD2. CDR3 length: 15 residues. V was clipped by 3 bases and J by 2 bases; unmatched bases: 6. The germline V gene has CDR1 MDHEN and CDR2 SYDVKM. The CDR3 DNA reads as TGTGCCAGCAGTTTTGTAGCGGGATCGCCCTACGAGCAGTACTTC. It encodes CASSFVAGSPYEQYF.

This rearrangement joins TRBV18 to TRBJ2-1; TRBD2 matches 11 bases. Germline V gives CDR1 KGHSH, CDR2 LQKENI. This CDR3 region has 20 residues. V lost 4 bases to trimming and J lost 4 bases; unmatched junction nucleotides: 18. CDR3 loop: CASSRNSGSGRASGYNEQFF. In DNA, the CDR3 is TGTGCCAGCTCACGAAATAGCGGTAGCGGGAGGGCCTCAGGTTACAATGAGCAGTTCTTC.

The chain uses TRBV10-1 and TRBJ2-7; D unclear. V was cut by 7 bases and J by 1 base, with 11 bases left in between. The CDR3 length is 13 residues. Germline V lookup: CDR1 WNHNN, CDR2 SYGVQD (reference sequence). The DNA of the CDR3 is TGCGCCAGCATTGAATATCCGTCCTACGAGCAGTACTTC. Its translation is CASIEYPSYEQYF.

This clone is medium-sized in the sample. V is TRBV28 and J is TRBJ2-1, with 10 bases that match TRBD2. Germline trimming cut 1 base from V and 0 bases from J; bases unmatched to any gene: 9. CDR1 and CDR2 from the germline V gene are MDHEN and SYDVKM. This CDR3 is built from 19 residues. Here the CDR3 DNA reads TGTGCCAGCAGTTTATCCCCTAGCGGGGGAAAATACTCCTACAATGAGCAGTTCTTC. This codes for CASSLSPSGGKYSYNEQFF. Filled out from reference TRBV28 and TRBJ2-1, the complete variable domain reads DVKVTQSSRYLVKRTGEKVFLECVQDMDHENMFWYRQDPGLGLRLIYFSYDVKMKEKGDIPEGYSVSREKKERFSLILESASTNQTSMYLCASSLSPSGGKYSYNEQFFGPGTRLTVL.

J is TRBJ2-2 and V is TRBV27; TRBD1 agrees at 7 bases. Losses at the gene ends were 8 bases for V and 7 bases for J; bases not matched to a gene: 10. Germline CDR1 MNHEY, CDR2 SMNVEV (reference sequence). The CDR3 has 14 amino acids. The DNA for the CDR3 is TGTGCCAGCGGCCCAAACAGGGGTGACGGGGAGCTGTTTTTT. It yields the protein CASGPNRGDGELFF.

The rearrangement joins TRBV19 to TRBJ1-2; the match to TRBD1 covers 9 bases. The CDR3 loop spans 17 amino acids. Germline V gene sequence: CDR1 LNHDA, CDR2 SQIVND (reference sequence). After removal of 6 bases from V and 6 bases from J, the junction contained 17 bases not matched to a gene. Here the CDR3 reads CASSQYRDRVAWDGYTF. CDR3 in DNA: TGTGCCAGTAGCCAGTACCGGGACAGGGTCGCTTGGGATGGCTACACCTTC.

CDR3 in DNA: TGTGCCAGCAGCCGACAGGGTGGGATGAACACTGAAGCTTTCTTT. This gives the protein CASSRQGGMNTEAFF. The V and J genes are TRBV6-6 and TRBJ1-1, with 7 positions matching TRBD1. After removal of 6 bases from V and 0 bases from J, the junction contained 7 bases not matched to a gene. Germline CDR1 is MNHNY and CDR2 is SVGAGI (reference sequence). This CDR3 has 15 residues.

This clone was observed a single time. The chain is built from TRBV6-1 and TRBJ2-1; 7 bases match TRBD2. This CDR3 is built from 15 residues. Germline V gene data show CDR1 as MNHNS and CDR2 as SASEGT. V lost 1 base and J lost 0; bases outside the gene matches: 0. In DNA form, the CDR3 reads TGTGCCAGCAGTGAAGGCGGGGGCTCCTACAATGAGCAGTTCTTC. It yields the protein CASSEGGGSYNEQFF.

The chain recombines TRBV28 with TRBJ2-7; TRBD2 matches at 13 bases. Germline CDR1 is MDHEN and CDR2 is SYDVKM. The CDR3 is 17 amino acids. The V gene end was trimmed by 2 bases and the J gene end by 4 bases; junction bases not matched to a gene: 8. For the CDR3, the DNA is TGTGCCAGCAGTTTACGCCTCTGGACTAGCGGGAGTTACGAGCAGTACTTC. Encoded protein: CASSLRLWTSGSYEQYF. Supplemented by reference TRBV28 and TRBJ2-7, the full variable domain reads DVKVTQSSRYLVKRTGEKVFLECVQDMDHENMFWYRQDPGLGLRLIYFSYDVKMKEKGDIPEGYSVSREKKERFSLILESASTNQTSMYLCASSLRLWTSGSYEQYFGPGTRLTVT.

The CDR3 DNA reads as TGTGCCAGCAGCCCGGGACAGTACACAGATACGCAGTATTTT. This gives the protein CASSPGQYTDTQYF. V is TRBV28 and J is TRBJ2-3; 7 bases are a match to TRBD1. Trimming took 6 bases from V and 2 from J; bases not matched to a gene: 5. Germline lookup yields CDR1 MDHEN and CDR2 SYDVKM. This CDR3 is 14 amino acids long.

The chain recombines TRBV3-1 (or the pseudogene TRBV3-2) with TRBJ2-5; 7 nucleotides agree with TRBD2. The CDR3 is 15 residues long. V gave up 0 bases and J gave up 5 bases; unmatched junction bases: 6. CDR1 and CDR2 from the germline V gene are LGHDT and YNNKEL (reference sequence). The CDR3 DNA follows: TGTGCCAGCAGCCAAGAGTCTAGCGGAGGGGAGACCCAGTACTTC. Protein sequence: CASSQESSGGETQYF.

This chain joins TRBV19 and TRBJ1-4, with D perhaps TRBD1 (6 bases). The CDR3 is 15 residues long. CDR1 and CDR2 (germline): LNHDA, SQIVND (reference sequence). V lost 6 bases to trimming and J lost 4 bases, with 15 bases between them. The CDR3 here is CASSLHRDGNEKLFF. The CDR3, as DNA: TGTGCCAGTAGCCTCCACAGGGATGGTAATGAAAAACTGTTTTTT.

This rearrangement joins TRBV5-6 to TRBJ1-1; the D gene is possibly TRBD1 (5 bases). Germline CDR1 is SGHDT and CDR2 is YYEEEE. The CDR3 has 14 amino acids. V lost 4 bases to trimming and J lost 4 bases, with 14 bases between them. CDR3 sequence reads: CASSADSDITEAFF. In DNA, the CDR3 is TGTGCCAGCAGCGCAGACAGCGACATCACTGAAGCTTTCTTT.

This chain uses TRBV6-2 or TRBV6-3 with TRBJ2-5; 8 bases line up with TRBD2. The CDR3 spans 15 residues. From germline, CDR1 is MNHEY and CDR2 SVGEGT. Trimming cost V 5 bases and J 1 base; bases outside gene matches: 6. CDR3 residues: CASSRGGYSQETQYF. In DNA form, the CDR3 reads TGTGCCAGCAGTCGGGGGGGCTACAGCCAAGAGACCCAGTACTTC.

This clone was counted a few times. The V call is TRBV4-1, the J call TRBJ2-1; 12 bases map to TRBD2. CDR1 and CDR2 from the germline V gene are MGHRA and YSYEKL. This CDR3 has 16 residues. J gave up 7 bases and V 0 bases, and 4 bases lay outside the gene matches. The CDR3 here is CASSQDWTSGENEQFF. DNA for the CDR3: TGCGCCAGCAGCCAAGATTGGACTAGCGGGGAAAATGAGCAGTTCTTC.

This rearrangement joins TRBV12-3 or TRBV12-4 to TRBJ2-7, with 7 positions matching TRBD1. There are 13 residues in the CDR3. V was clipped by 4 bases and J by 3 bases; unmatched bases: 3. CDR3 sequence (DNA): TGTGCCAGCAGTTCCGGGACAGACTACGAGCAGTACTTC. It encodes CASSSGTDYEQYF.

The chain joins TRBV30 to TRBJ2-5; 7 bases fit TRBD1. This CDR3 comprises 13 residues. Per germline, CDR1 GTSNPN and CDR2 SVGIG (reference sequence). V lost 0 bases and J lost 4; bases outside the gene matches: 2. CDR3 in amino acids: CAWSVGGGETQYF. The DNA for the CDR3 is TGTGCCTGGAGTGTAGGGGGCGGAGAGACCCAGTACTTC.

The chain links TRBV14 to TRBJ2-1; TRBD1 aligns across 7 bases. The germline gives CDR1 SGHDN, CDR2 FVKESK. CDR3 length: 16 residues. The ends lost 4 bases at V and 4 bases at J; junction bases unmatched: 10. This chain's CDR3 is CASSLYPVGQYNEQFF. CDR3 nucleotide sequence: TGTGCCAGCAGCCTCTACCCGGTGGGACAGTACAATGAGCAGTTCTTC.

The chain employs TRBV19 and TRBJ2-3; tentative D call: TRBD2 (5 bases). Trimming removed 4 bases at V and 8 bases at J, with 10 bases between. The CDR3 totals 12 residues. CDR1 LNHDA and CDR2 SQIVND come from the germline V gene (reference sequence). CDR3 in DNA: TGTGCCAGTAGTACCTTTGGGAGTACGCAGTATTTT. Amino acid sequence: CASSTFGSTQYF.

This clone has only a few counts. The V and J genes are TRBV11-2 and TRBJ2-3, with 13 bases that match TRBD2. The germline gives CDR1 SGHAT, CDR2 FQNNGV. The junction had 2 bases not matched to a gene; V was cut back by 4 bases and J by 1 base. The CDR3 runs 16 residues. The CDR3: CASSSGLAGGTDTQYF. In DNA, the CDR3 is TGTGCCAGCAGCTCTGGACTAGCGGGGGGCACAGATACGCAGTATTTT.

The rearrangement joins TRBV6-6 to TRBJ2-7; possible D gene TRBD1, 5 bases. CDR1 is MNHNY and CDR2 is SVGAGI in the germline V gene (reference sequence). V dropped 11 bases and J dropped 2 bases, with 25 bases sitting between them. This CDR3 is built from 16 residues. The CDR3 loop is CAVTDLFGAAPYEQYF. CDR3 sequence (DNA): TGTGCCGTCACAGACCTTTTTGGGGCCGCCCCCTACGAGCAGTACTTC.

V is TRBV6-5 and J is TRBJ2-2; D gene uncertain. This CDR3 region has 13 residues. Germline V gives CDR1 MNHEY, CDR2 SVGAGI. Trimming left V 6 bases short and J 3 bases short, with 8 bases between. Here the CDR3 reads CASRGGDTGELFF. The CDR3 DNA sequence: TGTGCCAGCAGGGGTGGAGACACCGGGGAGCTGTTTTTT.

This rearrangement joins TRBV30 to TRBJ2-7; D might be TRBD1 (5 bases). Germline V CDR1 and CDR2: GTSNPN, SVGIG (reference sequence). Between the trimmed V and J ends, which lost 0 bases and 3 bases, there was a span of 6 bases. This CDR3 is 12 amino acids long. CDR3 nucleotide sequence: TGTGCCTGGAGTGTAAGGGGCTACGAGCAGTACTTC. This translates into CAWSVRGYEQYF.